This T cell receptor (beta chain) was sequenced during a study of blood T cell repertoires in COVID-19. V lost 3 bases and J lost 5, with 11 bases in between. The germline V gene encodes CDR1 SGHRS and CDR2 YFSETQ. The CDR3 sequence is 13 residues long. This table comes from immunoSEQ multiplex PCR, and its TCRdb copy is limited to in-frame clones, with some not included. Of 150,000 to 200,000 clones listed, more than 75% were seen once; the top ten hold around 5.8%. The sequence came from a man aged 35 to 55 with active or convalescent COVID-19. Material for sequencing was peripheral blood. The genes are TRBV5-1 and TRBJ2-5; TRBD1 is a possible D gene (5 bases). The DNA for the CDR3 is TGCGCCAGCAGCTGGCAGGGTGAGGAGACCCAGTACTTC. Translation: CASSWQGEETQYF.